This T cell receptor beta chain was observed in a study of blood T cell repertoires in COVID-19 (TCRdb year 2020). Regarding the research as a whole: Samples from collaborators originated in the United States, Italy and Spain and spanned both the acute and convalescent phases of COVID-19. The prospective study material was composed of cDNA or gDNA derived from T cells, B-cell-depleted T cells, or PBMCs. Subjects who had been exposed to COVID-19, were actively infected with it, or had recovered from it provided the deeply sampled blood TCRbeta repertoires that made up the dataset. A freely available public database, intended as a resource for researchers studying the immune response to SARS-CoV-2, is where the repertoires were released. Samples came from the ongoing ImmuneRACE study (first 160 participants) plus 1,254 subjects from 6 global collaborators. Sample metadata almost always included a de-identified subject ID, COVID-19 status, age in years and sex. Where available, HLA class I and class II types were obtained from metadata supplied by the sample provider rather than from assay-based typing.

The junction shows trimming of 0 bases on V and 9 bases on J, plus 15 bases between the germline ends. From the cysteine through the phenylalanine, the CDR3 covers 14 amino acids. The sequence is cut down to CDR3 DNA, 42 bases in frame from base 1. CDR1 and CDR2, per the germline V gene (reference sequence), are GTSNPN and SVGIG. On this clone itself: Its recognized antigen is unknown. Within one base of it there is no much larger clone, and no base qualities were kept.

One collaborating source in Seattle enrolled patients during active infection and followed them longitudinally through the course of disease. Collaborating institutions collected whole blood in K2EDTA tubes following their own protocols. Collaborator samples were shipped for TCRbeta analysis as frozen whole blood, isolated PBMCs, or DNA extracted from either sample type. TCRbeta CDR3 regions were amplified from genomic DNA by means of the immunoSEQ Assay, a bias-controlled multiplex PCR. Per the authors' processing: Nucleated cell counts per sample were estimated from amplification of reference gene primers within the assay. To quantify the absolute abundance of each unique TCRbeta CDR3 rearrangement, sequence reads were collapsed and filtered. Productive Simpson clonality was computed per sample as the square root of Simpson's diversity index over productive rearrangements. TCRdb's version of the immuneACCESS table is confined to in-frame rearrangements and falls short of the full clone set. An unresolved V gene accounts for under half of the shortfall where checked; the remainder is of unknown origin. That table furnishes V, J and clone size, whereas the DNA furnished D and trimming. This sample holds 75,000 to 90,000 clones; 90% were observed only once. The ten largest clonotypes hold about 6.7% of the sample.

The paper's findings and limits, for the study overall: The amount of clinical and demographic metadata varied by source and participant and was provided uncurated.

The sequence is built from TRBV30 and TRBJ1-5, with the D segment identity uncertain. The sequencing sample was made of peripheral blood. The clonotype was recovered from a man aged 18-30 years with COVID-19, enrolled during active disease. The nucleotide sequence reads as follows: TGTGCCTGGAGTGTAAGGCAGGTATTATGGCCCCAGCATTTT. It translates to CAWSVRQVLWPQHF.